This T cell receptor (beta chain) emerged from a study of T cells in Graves' hyperthyroidism and ophthalmopathy. Active moderate-to-severe ophthalmopathy, Clinical Activity Score at least 3, NOSPECS at least 4, under 3 months' duration. This clonotype has only a few counts. Researchers took RNA transcripts and amplified the TCR beta CDR3 regions from them. First-round RT-PCR targeting the TCR CDR3 was performed with the HTBI primer set. TCRdb reprocessed the multiplex PCR reads with MiXCR, giving one entry per CDR3 protein. The sample includes about 410,000 distinct CDR3 sequences, 14% of them seen just once. The CDR3 covers 17 residues. V was trimmed by 3 bases and J by 3 bases, leaving 20 bases between them. Germline CDR1 MNHEY, CDR2 SMNVEV (reference sequence).

The sequencing input was blood. This TCR was sampled from a woman aged 25-40 years with Graves' ophthalmopathy. The genes are TRBV27 and TRBJ2-5, with D perhaps given as TRBD1 or TRBD2 (7 bases each). The chain's CDR3 is CASSFGPGQGGKETQYF. In nucleotides, the CDR3 is TGTGCCAGCAGTTTTGGCCCGGGTCAGGGGGGGAAAGAGACCCAGTACTTC.